The 17 T cell receptor beta chains presented below share a single source sample, sequenced in a study of shared clonotypes between healthy human individuals. Only CD45RO-negative cells positively selected for CCR7 counted as naive CD8 cells, so terminally differentiated effector memory CD45RA+ cells were excluded. Repertoires were generated with immunoSEQ multiplex PCR, while TCRdb's copy carries only in-frame clones and drops some. The data show about 680,000 clones, 90% to 95% seen once. Sequences were obtained from naive CD8+ T cells sorted from blood. Receptor source: a man aged 25-45 years in good health.

The chain employs TRBV6-5 and TRBJ2-7, with D maybe TRBD1 (6 bases). With 6 bases removed from V and 4 bases from J, the gap between germline ends came to 10 bases. CDR1 and CDR2 (germline): MNHEY, SVGAGI. The CDR3 length is 12 residues. Here the CDR3 DNA reads TGTGCCAGCAGCTTGGACAGTTACGAGCAGTACTTC. Translating gives CASSLDSYEQYF.

This chain joins TRBV4-2 and TRBJ2-3, with a tentative D call TRBD2 (6 bases). Trimming pared 4 bases from V and 3 bases from J, leaving 8 bases between. The CDR3 is 13 residues long. Per the germline V gene, CDR1 is LGHNA and CDR2 is YNFKEQ. The CDR3 nucleotides read TGTGCCAGCAGCCGGGACTTTACAGATACGCAGTATTTT. Its translation is CASSRDFTDTQYF.

CDR3 amino acids: CASSFGSSSSAISNNEQFF. The CDR3 region has the DNA TGTGCCAGCAGCTTTGGGTCCTCCTCTAGCGCGATAAGTAACAATGAGCAGTTCTTC. The chain uses TRBV11-3 and TRBJ2-1, with a possible D match to TRBD2 (6 bases). Germline CDR1 SGHNT, CDR2 YENEEA. V shed 3 bases and J shed 5 bases, with 26 bases lying between them. The CDR3 sequence is 19 residues long.

The gene calls are TRBV29-1 and TRBJ2-1; weak D call: TRBD1 (6 bases). This CDR3 comprises 14 residues. The germline gives CDR1 SQVTM, CDR2 ANQGSEA. Trimming removed 3 bases at V and 0 bases at J, with 9 bases between. This chain's CDR3 is CSVDQGTSYNEQFF. DNA of the CDR3: TGCAGCGTTGATCAGGGGACCTCCTACAATGAGCAGTTCTTC.

The CDR3 DNA sequence: TGTGCCAGCAGTTTTTACACGAACACTGAAGCTTTCTTT. Protein: CASSFYTNTEAFF. V and J are TRBV28 and TRBJ1-1, with unresolved D. The V gene lost 3 bases and the J gene lost 1 base, with 6 bases spanning the gap. Germline V gene data show CDR1 as MDHEN and CDR2 as SYDVKM. The CDR3 is made up of 13 amino acids. The full variable domain, in which reference TRBV28 and TRBJ1-1 provide the parts outside the CDR3, is DVKVTQSSRYLVKRTGEKVFLECVQDMDHENMFWYRQDPGLGLRLIYFSYDVKMKEKGDIPEGYSVSREKKERFSLILESASTNQTSMYLCASSFYTNTEAFFGQGTRLTVV.

J is TRBJ1-5 and V is TRBV7-8; TRBD1 matches at 8 bases. Germline V CDR1 and CDR2: SGHVS, FQNEAQ. This CDR3 spans 17 amino acids. J lost 3 bases, V lost 1 base, and 8 bases had no gene match. DNA of the CDR3: TGTGCCAGCAGCTTAGAGTCCGGGACAGGTGACAATCAGCCCCAGCATTTT. Encoded protein: CASSLESGTGDNQPQHF.

This clone was seen once. J is TRBJ2-1 and V is TRBV9; 10 nucleotides match TRBD2. There are 16 residues in the CDR3. The V gene's germline CDR1 is SGDLS and CDR2 YYNGEE. Unmatched junction bases numbered 4, after V lost 0 bases and J lost 4 bases. CDR3 in DNA: TGTGCCAGCAGCGTAGGAGGTAGCGGGAGGTACAATGAGCAGTTCTTC. Translation: CASSVGGSGRYNEQFF.

The rearrangement joins TRBV7-9 to TRBJ2-3; 7 nucleotides align to TRBD2. Germline-derived CDR1 and CDR2 are SEHNR and FQNEAQ (reference sequence). This CDR3 has 18 residues. J gave up 3 bases and V 3 bases, and 15 bases lay outside the gene matches. CDR3 in amino acids: CASSFLSFGGRATDTQYF. Here the CDR3 DNA reads TGTGCCAGCAGCTTCTTATCTTTTGGAGGGAGGGCAACAGATACGCAGTATTTT.

CDR3 coding DNA: TGTGCCAGCAGCTACCAGGACAGGGGGAACATTCAGTACTTC. Its translation: CASSYQDRGNIQYF. J is TRBJ2-4 and V is TRBV7-2; 10 bases map to TRBD1. Unmatched junction bases numbered 4, after V lost 4 bases and J lost 7 bases. The germline CDR1 and CDR2 sequences are SGHTA and FQGNSA. This CDR3 region has 14 residues.

The chain links TRBV27 to TRBJ1-1; 10 nucleotides line up with TRBD1. Unmatched junction bases numbered 9, after V lost 5 bases and J lost 6 bases. Per germline, CDR1 MNHEY and CDR2 SMNVEV (reference sequence). The CDR3 consists of 15 residues. CDR3 amino acids: CASSPRQGASPEAFF. DNA of the CDR3: TGTGCCAGCAGTCCCCGACAGGGGGCTAGCCCTGAAGCTTTCTTT.

The rearrangement joins TRBV4-3 to TRBJ2-1, with TRBD2 identical over 7 bases. V gave up 0 bases and J gave up 3 bases; unmatched junction bases: 11. Per germline, CDR1 LGHNA and CDR2 YSLEER. The CDR3 totals 18 residues. In DNA, the CDR3 is TGCGCCAGCAGCCAAGATACGTTTCGAGCGGGAAGCTACAATGAGCAGTTCTTC. It codes for CASSQDTFRAGSYNEQFF.

V usage is TRBV29-1 and J usage is TRBJ1-5, with a weak D call TRBD1 (5 bases). CDR1 is SQVTM and CDR2 is ANQGSEA in the germline V gene. The CDR3 spans 13 residues. Trimming stripped 2 bases from V and 6 bases from J, with 11 bases between. CDR3 in DNA: TGCAGCGTTGAATCGGGGGGAGGTCAGCCCCAGCATTTT. It is translated as CSVESGGGQPQHF.

The V and J genes are TRBV18 and TRBJ1-2, with a possible D match to TRBD1 (5 bases). Germline CDR1 KGHSH, CDR2 LQKENI. This CDR3 comprises 18 residues. The V gene lost 2 bases and the J gene lost 4 bases, with 23 bases spanning the gap. CDR3 residues: CASSPAGSRDPERYGYTF. CDR3 nucleotides: TGTGCCAGCTCACCAGCCGGGAGTAGGGACCCCGAGCGCTATGGCTACACCTTC.

The V gene is TRBV7-2, the J gene TRBJ2-7; perhaps TRBD1 as D (5 bases). The ends were cut back, 1 base at V and 0 bases at J, with 10 bases in the middle. The CDR3 totals 15 residues. Germline V gene lookup returns CDR1 SGHTA and CDR2 FQGNSA. This chain's CDR3 is CASSLERQNSYEQYF. The CDR3 DNA reads TGTGCCAGCAGCTTAGAGAGACAGAACTCCTACGAGCAGTACTTC. Based on the CDR3 plus reference TRBV7-2 and TRBJ2-7, the full variable domain is GAGVSQSPSNKVTEKGKDVELRCDPISGHTALYWYRQSLGQGLEFLIYFQGNSAPDKSGLPSDRFSAERTGGSVSTLTIQRTQQEDSAVYLCASSLERQNSYEQYFGPGTRLTVT.

The chain joins TRBV5-4 to TRBJ2-7; 7 nucleotides align to TRBD1. CDR3 size: 14 residues. The V gene's germline CDR1 is SGHNT and CDR2 YYREEE (reference sequence). J was trimmed by 3 bases and V by 1 base; bases with no gene match: 4. CDR3 nucleotides: TGTGCCAGCAGCTTGTGGGACAGCATCTACGAGCAGTACTTC. Protein product: CASSLWDSIYEQYF.

This clone appeared a few times. The V call is TRBV5-6, the J call TRBJ2-3; a possible D gene is TRBD2 (5 bases). Deletions cut 1 base from V and 5 bases from J, with 14 bases between. This CDR3 region has 15 residues. Germline V CDR1 and CDR2: SGHDT, YYEEEE. In DNA, the CDR3 is TGTGCCAGCAGCTTGCTAACTAGTATGTTAGATACGCAGTATTTT. It encodes CASSLLTSMLDTQYF.

J is TRBJ1-1 and V is TRBV6-5; D is perhaps TRBD1 (6 bases). The CDR3 consists of 15 residues. V dropped 3 bases and J dropped 5 bases, with 16 bases sitting between them. Germline V gene data show CDR1 as MNHEY and CDR2 as SVGAGI. CDR3 coding DNA: TGTGCCAGCAGTTATACGACAGGCGGTGGGACTGAAGCTTTCTTT. It translates to CASSYTTGGGTEAFF.